This TCR beta chain was sequenced for a study of identical twins. CDR1 is MNHNS, CDR2 SASEGT, per germline. This CDR3 is built from 15 residues. The ends were cut back, 5 bases at V and 2 bases at J, with 10 bases in the middle. General study findings and limits: Researchers reported excess low generation probability among twin-shared out-of-frame alpha sequences.

Concerning this clonotype: Its antigen is still unknown.

Via MiXCR, TCRdb re-called the 5' RACE reads, giving one row per CDR3 protein. The sample lists 350,000 to 450,000 distinct CDR3 sequences, about a fifth occurring once. The chain carries TRBV6-1 and TRBJ2-6; D gene uncertain. The clonotype was recovered from a man aged 50-60 years in good health. The sample consisted of naive T cells sorted from blood. The CDR3 sequence: CASSRSATGANVLTF. DNA for the CDR3: TGTGCCAGCAGTCGATCAGCAACTGGGGCCAACGTCCTGACTTTC.